This TCR beta chain was sequenced in a study of CXCR3-negative and CXCR3-positive naive CD8 T cells. Whole-study findings and limits: Upon cryopreservation, CXCR3 expression partially decreased, and most assays used fresh PBMCs. TCR strength was inferred from TRB CDR3 properties, while surface CD5 was comparable between naive subsets. Memory cells showed distinct TRBV-TRBJ patterns, while the two naive subsets matched.

The CDR3 contains 21 residues. CDR1 and CDR2 (germline): SGHRS, YFSETQ. Notes on this clonotype: Its target is unknown.

TRB cDNA was prepared as libraries by UMI-labeled 5' RACE. TCRdb processed the 5' RACE reads again and assigns one entry to each CDR3 protein, with no DNA. The listing records about 90,000 distinct CDR3 sequences. The chain recombines TRBV5-1 with TRBJ2-3; TCRdb reports TRBD2, a call that lacks DNA to check it against. Sequenced input: naive CXCR3- CD8+ T cells from blood. The subset is: CD45RO-CCR7+CD27+CD95- naive CD8+ T cells lacking CXCR3 (TNR3-). This TCR came from a human donor in good health. Some clones in this sample may be carry-over from other donors' samples. CDR3 amino acids: CASSWAAGEAGEYRGADTQYF.